Shown below are 12 T cell receptor beta chains from a single sample sequenced in a study of CD8 T cells in Susac syndrome. RNA in amounts of about 0.5 to 1 ug was reverse transcribed with random hexamers. A single record per CDR3 protein comes from TCRdb applying MiXCR to the immunoSEQ multiplex PCR reads. This sample has hundreds of thousands of distinct CDR3 sequences; 90% to 96% occur once, and the top ten carry approximately 0.1%. Sequencing input: CD4+ T cells from PBMCs. The source is a human donor with Susac syndrome.

This clonotype was counted once. V and J are TRBV28 and TRBJ1-5, with D uncertain. The CDR3 is 12 residues long. The germline V gene has CDR1 MDHEN and CDR2 SYDVKM. The V and J ends lost 3 bases and 15 bases respectively, with 15 bases between them. The CDR3 spells CASSLGGRAPHF. The CDR3 region has the DNA TGTGCCAGCAGTTTGGGTGGAAGAGCTCCGCATTTT.

V and J are TRBV29-1 and TRBJ1-2; maybe TRBD1 (6 bases). The germline gives CDR1 SQVTM, CDR2 ANQGSEA. This CDR3 is 14 amino acids long. V gave up 0 bases and J gave up 8 bases, with 16 bases separating them. In DNA form, the CDR3 reads TGCAGCGTTGAAGATTTCCAGGGGCGACACGGCTACACCTTC. It yields the protein CSVEDFQGRHGYTF.

CDR3 in DNA: TGCAGCGTTGAAGGCTTAAGCGGGACATCCGTTGTGACTGAAGCTTTCTTT. As protein: CSVEGLSGTSVVTEAFF. The chain is built from TRBV29-1 and TRBJ1-1, with D maybe TRBD1 (6 bases). Trimming removed 1 base from V and 5 bases from J, with 23 bases in between. Germline V gives CDR1 SQVTM, CDR2 ANQGSEA. The CDR3 is made up of 17 amino acids.

V is TRBV20-1 and J is TRBJ2-1; D unresolved. In germline, CDR1 is DFQATT, CDR2 SNEGSKA (reference sequence). CDR3 length equals 13 residues. The V gene lost 0 bases and the J gene lost 5 bases, with 8 bases spanning the gap. CDR3 bases: TGCAGTGCTAGAGATGGTTGGCACAATGAGCAGTTCTTC. It specifies CSARDGWHNEQFF.

V gene TRBV7-9 combines with J gene TRBJ2-5, with D perhaps being TRBD1 or TRBD2 (5 bases each). Germline V gene sequence: CDR1 SEHNR, CDR2 FQNEAQ (reference sequence). V lost 1 base, J lost 1 base, and 10 bases lay in between. This CDR3 spans 15 amino acids. The DNA for the CDR3 is TGTGCCAGCAGCTTAGACGAGGGACCCCAAGAGACCCAGTACTTC. Its translation: CASSLDEGPQETQYF.

V is TRBV20-1 and J is TRBJ2-7; 7 bases are a match to TRBD1. This CDR3 spans 17 amino acids. J lost 0 bases, V lost 1 base, and 12 bases had no gene match. CDR1 and CDR2 (germline): DFQATT, SNEGSKA (reference sequence). As DNA, the CDR3 is TGCAGTGCTAGAGGGTCACAAGGGGGCCCCCTCTCCTACGAGCAGTACTTC. Translating it yields CSARGSQGGPLSYEQYF.

The chain couples TRBV14 to TRBJ2-7; D not certain. V lost 4 bases, J lost 7 bases, and 14 bases lay in between. Germline CDR1 reads SGHDN; CDR2 reads FVKESK. There are 13 residues in the CDR3. The CDR3 nucleotides read TGTGCCAGCAGCCGTCATCAAGGCGTTGAGCAGTACTTC. It yields the protein CASSRHQGVEQYF.

The chain has TRBV12-3 or TRBV12-4 and TRBJ1-2; TRBD1 might be the D (5 bases). This CDR3 has 12 residues. The V end was cut by 0 bases, the J end by 11 bases, with 10 bases between. CDR3 DNA sequence: TGTGCCAGCAGTTTAGCAGGGACCGGTTACACCTTC. Its protein is CASSLAGTGYTF.

The rearrangement links TRBV20-1 to TRBJ2-7; tentative D call: TRBD1 (5 bases). Trimming removed 4 bases at V and 5 bases at J, with 12 bases between. The CDR3 runs 12 residues. CDR1 DFQATT and CDR2 SNEGSKA come from the germline V gene (reference sequence). The CDR3 sequence: CSATVRANEQYF. CDR3 coding DNA: TGCAGTGCTACGGTCAGGGCGAACGAGCAGTACTTC.

The CDR3 DNA sequence: TGTGCCTGGAGTGTAAATCTCGAAGAGACCCAGTACTTC. Protein: CAWSVNLEETQYF. The chain is built from TRBV30 and TRBJ2-5; D is undetermined. The CDR3 is made up of 13 amino acids. Trimming cost V 0 bases and J 3 bases, with 8 bases left between them. CDR1 and CDR2 (germline): GTSNPN, SVGIG (reference sequence).

The chain carries TRBV30 and TRBJ2-1; 7 nucleotides line up with TRBD2. Germline loops: CDR1 GTSNPN, CDR2 SVGIG (reference sequence). With 1 base clipped from V and 7 bases from J, the junction kept 13 bases outside the gene matches. This CDR3 comprises 16 residues. The CDR3 spells CAWSAPGRGSGNEQFF. CDR3 nucleotides: TGTGCCTGGAGTGCCCCTGGGCGCGGGAGCGGGAATGAGCAGTTCTTC.

The rearrangement joins TRBV7-8 to TRBJ2-1, with D unclear. CDR1 is SGHVS and CDR2 is FQNEAQ in the germline V gene. CDR3 length: 14 residues. Trimming stripped 5 bases from V and 2 bases from J, with 10 bases between. DNA of the CDR3: TGTGCCAGCAGCACGCGACTCACCTACAATGAGCAGTTCTTC. Residues: CASSTRLTYNEQFF.